This TCR beta chain was retrieved from a study of blood T cells in healthy people across ages. V lost 3 bases and J lost 5, with 8 bases in between. The CDR3 contains 12 residues. Looked up from germline, CDR1 is SQVTM and CDR2 is ANQGSEA. Study conclusions and caveats: Higher diversity, along with more naive CD4+ cells, distinguished long-lived donors from aged donors. One million T cells yielded diversity estimates that were considered underestimates. As age increased, TCR beta diversity per million T cells fell in a roughly linear fashion.

The amount of total RNA extracted per sample was at least 5.5 micrograms. A J-beta primer mix and a sample-barcoded 5' primer were used in a second PCR of roughly 7 to 12 cycles. TCRdb independently ran MiXCR on the 5' RACE reads; one entry per CDR3 protein. The table shows roughly 1,300,000 distinct CDR3 sequences, with 55% to 75% occurring only once. There are a few counts of this clonotype. Its target is unknown. The TCR was taken from a man between 18 and 29 years old in good health. Sequencing was performed on blood. The gene calls are TRBV29-1 and TRBJ2-1; D ambiguous. The CDR3 coding sequence is TGCAGCGTTGATGGTAATCACAATGAGCAGTTCTTC. The encoded protein is CSVDGNHNEQFF.